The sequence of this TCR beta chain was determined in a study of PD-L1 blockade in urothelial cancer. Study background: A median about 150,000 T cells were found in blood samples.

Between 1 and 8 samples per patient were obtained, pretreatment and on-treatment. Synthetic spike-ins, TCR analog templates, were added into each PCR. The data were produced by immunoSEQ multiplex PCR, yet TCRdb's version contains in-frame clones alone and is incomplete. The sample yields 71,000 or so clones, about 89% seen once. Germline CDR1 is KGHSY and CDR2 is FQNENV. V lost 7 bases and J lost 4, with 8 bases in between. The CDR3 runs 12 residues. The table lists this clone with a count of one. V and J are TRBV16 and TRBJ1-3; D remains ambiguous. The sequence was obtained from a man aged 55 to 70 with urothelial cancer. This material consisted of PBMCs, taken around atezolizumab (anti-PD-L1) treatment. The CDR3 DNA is TGTGCCAGCATAAATGCGGGAAACACCATATATTTT. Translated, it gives CASINAGNTIYF.